What follows are 20 T cell receptor beta chains derived from one specimen sequenced in a study of cytomegalovirus exposure and HLA in healthy donors. The PCR used 60 Vbeta and 13 Jbeta primers. Repertoires were generated with immunoSEQ multiplex PCR, while TCRdb's copy carries only in-frame clones and drops some. This sample yields 120,000 or so clones, of which about 80% are seen a single time; over 2.5% belongs to the top ten. The sample comprised PBMCs. These receptor sequences come from an older woman in good health and CMV-seropositive.

V is TRBV5-1 and J is TRBJ2-2, with D hard to call. The CDR3 covers 14 residues. CDR1 is SGHRS and CDR2 is YFSETQ in the germline V gene. Trimming removed 1 base from V and 1 base from J, with 5 bases in between. The DNA of the CDR3 is TGCGCCAGCAGCTTGAACTTGAACACCGGGGAGCTGTTTTTT. Protein: CASSLNLNTGELFF.

The chain has TRBV7-3 and TRBJ2-1, with D possibly being TRBD2 (7 bases). V lost 3 bases and J lost 7, with 19 bases in between. The CDR3 is 16 amino acids. The germline gives CDR1 SGHTA, CDR2 FQGTGA. CDR3 coding DNA: TGTGCCAGCAGCTTTGGGGGAGGGGGAGTAGGTAATGAGCAGTTCTTC. Its protein is CASSFGGGGVGNEQFF.

The chain is built from TRBV10-3 and TRBJ1-1; 7 positions match TRBD1. V lost 6 bases and J lost 6; bases outside the gene matches: 10. The CDR3 spans 14 residues. From germline, CDR1 is ENHRY and CDR2 SYGVKD. The CDR3 reads CAISRTTGSPEAFF. In DNA form, the CDR3 reads TGTGCCATCAGCCGGACGACAGGGTCCCCTGAAGCTTTCTTT.

This chain links TRBV6-8 with TRBJ2-5; 7 bases match TRBD1. The J call may be faulty, since TRBJ2-7 better matches the DNA end. The CDR3 has 19 amino acids. Per germline, CDR1 MNHGY and CDR2 SAAAGT. CDR3 residues: CASRTAGGPGGVSSYEQYF. The DNA for the CDR3 is TGTGCCAGCAGGACCGCTGGAGGCCCAGGGGGAGTATCGTCCTACGAGCAGTACTTC.

The rearrangement links TRBV6-5 to TRBJ2-1, with D tentatively TRBD2 (5 bases). This CDR3 comprises 15 residues. Germline lookup yields CDR1 MNHEY and CDR2 SVGAGI. Trimming pared 0 bases from V and 3 bases from J, leaving 9 bases between. The CDR3 sequence is CASSYSHGNYNEQFF. CDR3 nucleotide sequence: TGTGCCAGCAGTTACTCGCACGGGAACTACAATGAGCAGTTCTTC.

This chain uses TRBV7-9 with TRBJ2-1; a weak D match, TRBD1 (6 bases). Trimming cost V 5 bases and J 4 bases, with 12 bases left between them. The CDR3 length is 14 residues. The germline V gene has CDR1 SEHNR and CDR2 FQNEAQ (reference sequence). The CDR3 is CASSTLQGYNEQFF. In DNA form, the CDR3 reads TGTGCCAGCAGCACCCTCCAGGGGTACAATGAGCAGTTCTTC.

The V call is TRBV27, the J call TRBJ2-7; possible D gene TRBD2, 6 bases. The CDR3 length is 15 residues. CDR1 and CDR2 from the germline V gene are MNHEY and SMNVEV (reference sequence). Trimming shortened V by 1 base and J by 0 bases, and 10 bases separated the two germline ends. This chain's CDR3 is CASSLYGGDSYEQYF. The CDR3 coding sequence is TGTGCCAGCAGTTTATATGGCGGGGACTCCTACGAGCAGTACTTC.

The rearrangement uses TRBV15 and TRBJ1-4; D is undetermined. Trimming took off 6 bases at V and 8 bases at J, with 13 bases between the two ends. Germline CDR1 reads LNHNV; CDR2 reads YYDKDF (reference sequence). The CDR3 contains 13 residues. In nucleotides, the CDR3 is TGTGCCACCAGGGACTATGGTAGGGAAAAACTGTTTTTT. Translated, it gives CATRDYGREKLFF. The full variable domain, rest sourced from reference TRBV15 and TRBJ1-4, is DAMVIQNPRYQVTQFGKPVTLSCSQTLNHNVMYWYQQKSSQAPKLLFHYYDKDFNNEADTPDNFQSRRPNTSFCFLDIRSPGLGDTAMYLCATRDYGREKLFFGSGTQLSVL.

The gene calls are TRBV7-2 and TRBJ1-2; D call uncertain. The CDR3 contains 14 residues. Trimming removed 7 bases from V and 2 bases from J, with 14 bases in between. CDR1 is SGHTA, CDR2 FQGNSA, per germline. CDR3 loop: CASTNRGGNYGYTF. The CDR3 coding sequence is TGTGCCAGCACCAACCGAGGAGGGAACTATGGCTACACCTTC. The full variable domain, rest sourced from reference TRBV7-2 and TRBJ1-2, is GAGVSQSPSNKVTEKGKDVELRCDPISGHTALYWYRQSLGQGLEFLIYFQGNSAPDKSGLPSDRFSAERTGGSVSTLTIQRTQQEDSAVYLCASTNRGGNYGYTFGSGTRLTVV.

The chain joins TRBV4-1 to TRBJ2-1; 9 bases are a match to TRBD2. From germline, CDR1 is MGHRA and CDR2 YSYEKL. V lost 4 bases and J lost 3; bases outside the gene matches: 13. The CDR3 sequence is 18 residues long. CDR3 coding DNA: TGCGCCAGCAGCCGACTGATTGTAGCGGGAGCGGGCTACAATGAGCAGTTCTTC. Translating it yields CASSRLIVAGAGYNEQFF.

This clone was observed a handful of times. This sequence joins TRBV21-1 and TRBJ1-2. TRBV21-1 is listed as a pseudogene. This CDR3 spans 14 amino acids. The CDR3 bases are TGTGCCAGCAGTGGGACTAAGGCTAACTATGGCTACACCTTC. This codes for CASSGTKANYGYTF.

The CDR3 DNA reads as TGTGCCAGCAGCCATAGCGGGGCCCTTATTGAGCAGTTCTTC. It encodes CASSHSGALIEQFF. The chain joins TRBV4-2 to TRBJ2-1, with 8 bases identical to TRBD2. Germline V gives CDR1 LGHNA, CDR2 YNFKEQ. The trim removed 3 bases at V and 9 bases at J, leaving 7 bases unmatched. CDR3 length: 14 amino acids.

The chain employs TRBV7-2 and TRBJ2-2; 11 bases map to TRBD2. Germline lookup yields CDR1 SGHTA and CDR2 FQGNSA. After removal of 0 bases from V and 3 bases from J, the junction contained 3 bases not matched to a gene. The CDR3 sequence is 17 residues long. The DNA for the CDR3 is TGTGCCAGCAGCTTAGCCCCGGGACTAGCGGACACCGGGGAGCTGTTTTTT. Its translation: CASSLAPGLADTGELFF.

The chain couples TRBV7-2 to TRBJ2-1, with D possibly TRBD1 on 5 matching bases. The length of the CDR3 is 13 residues. Between the trimmed V and J ends, which lost 4 bases and 6 bases, there was a span of 10 bases. The V gene's germline CDR1 is SGHTA and CDR2 FQGNSA. The CDR3 protein is CASSYQGGNEQFF. The CDR3 coding sequence is TGTGCCAGCAGCTACCAGGGTGGCAATGAGCAGTTCTTC.

V is TRBV15 and J is TRBJ2-3; D is possibly TRBD2 (5 bases). The CDR3 spans 14 residues. V was pared by 5 bases and J by 5 bases, with 14 bases between. The germline CDR1 and CDR2 sequences are LNHNV and YYDKDF (reference sequence). The CDR3 coding sequence is TGTGCCACCAGCGCGGGTGTCCTTGAAGATACGCAGTATTTT. Amino acid sequence: CATSAGVLEDTQYF.

The genes are TRBV28 and TRBJ1-5; possibly TRBD1 for D (6 bases). V lost 6 bases to trimming and J lost 9 bases, with 21 bases between them. CDR1 and CDR2 (germline): MDHEN, SYDVKM. CDR3 length: 15 residues. The CDR3 spells CASRSGDGQRGPQHF. The CDR3 DNA follows: TGTGCCAGCAGGTCAGGGGACGGCCAGCGAGGGCCCCAGCATTTT.

The chain couples TRBV19 to TRBJ2-7; 8 nucleotides align to TRBD1. Germline CDR1 is LNHDA and CDR2 is SQIVND (reference sequence). The CDR3 loop spans 15 amino acids. J was trimmed by 3 bases and V by 7 bases; bases with no gene match: 11. The CDR3 loop is CASMGTKTGGYEQYF. CDR3 DNA: TGTGCCAGTATGGGCACCAAAACAGGGGGCTACGAGCAGTACTTC.

V gene TRBV4-1 combines with J gene TRBJ1-2; D is undetermined. The germline V gene encodes CDR1 MGHRA and CDR2 YSYEKL. The CDR3 is 15 residues long. The germline V and J ends were trimmed by 1 base and 2 bases, with 11 bases remaining between them. This CDR3 is CASSQVGGMNYGYTF. The CDR3 DNA follows: TGCGCCAGCAGCCAAGTAGGAGGGATGAACTATGGCTACACCTTC.

The gene calls are TRBV6-1 and TRBJ2-5; D may be TRBD1 (5 bases). This CDR3 is 14 amino acids long. V gave up 6 bases and J gave up 5 bases, with 16 bases separating them. The V gene's germline CDR1 is MNHNS and CDR2 SASEGT. In DNA form, the CDR3 reads TGTGCCAGCAGCGGTCGATGGGGCGTTGAGACCCAGTACTTC. Translated: CASSGRWGVETQYF.

This clone was picked up one time. The V and J genes are TRBV2 and TRBJ1-1; D might be TRBD1 (6 bases). Germline V gene data show CDR1 as SNHLY and CDR2 as FYNNEI. The CDR3 runs 13 residues. Trimming removed 7 bases from V and 2 bases from J, with 11 bases in between. The DNA of the CDR3 is TGTGCCAGCAAACAGGGTGTAAACACTGAAGCTTTCTTT. It yields the protein CASKQGVNTEAFF.